The entry that follows covers one T cell receptor (beta chain) sequence. This clonotype was seen a handful of times. Its specific antigen is unknown. Germline and junction disagree at one end, which may indicate a read error. PBMCs were isolated by Ficoll-Paque density gradient centrifugation. The sample belongs to a study of T-cell memory formation after mild COVID-19 (dated by TCRdb to the early 2020s). Some background on the complete study: TCR sequence clusters from the two donors were found to be largely donor specific. Two young, previously healthy adult volunteers, one female and one male, were included in the cohort. T-cell clones expanding and contracting after mild COVID-19 in two donors were tracked by longitudinal TCRalpha and TCRbeta repertoire sequencing. Broader findings and caveats from the paper: The study included only a couple of mild cases, and larger cohorts that include severe cases with pre-infection samples were judged to be necessary. Clones contracting from day 15 to 85 had balanced CD4/CD8 phenotypes, while a second wave expanding from day 15 to 37 was biased towards CD4+. Contracting CD4+ clones turned up mainly in the CM and EM memory subsets, whereas EMRA was where CD8+ clones were enriched. The second-wave clones that peaked on day 37 were not confirmed to be SARS-CoV-2 specific. Some responding clones were found in pre-infection memory, which suggests that pre-existing cross-reactive memory T cells took part in the SARS-CoV-2 response.

The germline V gene (reference sequence) gives CDR1 as DFQATT and CDR2 as SNEGSKA. Its CDR3 holds 14 amino acids, cysteine through phenylalanine. The entry retains the CDR3 DNA only, 42 bases that are in frame from base 1. Sequencing used an Illumina NovaSeq 6000. Using 5'RACE with constant-segment primers, TCRalpha and TCRbeta cDNA libraries were constructed, with sample barcodes and unique molecular identifiers added in the process. RNA was extracted from every sample with Trizol reagent. Library amplification was performed in two PCR steps, and a second sample barcode and Illumina TruSeq adapters were introduced in the second step. Sequencing of libraries was performed on an Illumina NovaSeq with 2 x 150 bp paired-end reads. The authors processed their data as follows. Demultiplexing of reads and collapsing into UMI-guided consensus sequences were performed with migec v1.2.7. With mixcr v2.1.11, UMI consensuses were aligned to TRA and TRB V and J templates and assembled into clonotypes. A clonotype was counted as expanded or contracted only if both edgeR and NoisET called the change significant, with noise models trained on biological replicates. For edgeR calls, a false discovery rate-adjusted p below 0.01 and a log2 fold-change threshold of 1 were applied. As an exploratory analysis of dynamics, PCA with hierarchical clustering was applied to max-normalized trajectories of the 1000 most abundant clonotypes. Separately sequenced CD4+ and CD8+ repertoires were used to assign a CD4 or CD8 phenotype to each responding clone. TCRdb's own reprocessing of the public reads used fastp at Q25 and MiXCR and kept productive beta chains. Identical CDR3 proteins give one entry, which carries the most common genes and DNA. The V and J calls and clone size are TCRdb's, not the authors'. The sample has 35,000 to 50,000 distinct CDR3 sequences on record, roughly 9% of them singletons. The ten top clones hold approximately 10% of the sample.

The material sequenced was PBMCs or a T cell subset sorted from them (not recorded which). The rearranged segments are TRBV20-1 and TRBJ1-1; TRBD1 could be the D gene, as 5 bases match. The receptor was isolated from an adult woman who had mild COVID-19 (a few samples of this study predate the infection). The sample titles of this study are shuffled in the database, so cell type and time point are left out; the donor was told from shared clones. The DNA sequence is as follows: TGCAGTTCTAGGCAGGGCGGAGGACACACTGAAGCTTTCTTT. Translation gives CSSRQGGGHTEAFF.